This T cell receptor (beta chain) was sequenced during a study of identical twins (dated by TCRdb to 2016 to 2017). The study in broad terms: TCR alpha and beta repertoires from monozygotic twins, unrelated adults of various ages and cord blood were deep-sequenced to test whether fetal clonotypes persist. To rule out contamination, the twin experiments were replicated at different times with different library preparation protocols. What the authors observed across the whole study: Abundant cord blood beta clonotypes carried fewer insertions; young adult naive repertoires showed a weaker similar trend, while memory repertoires showed none. In monozygotic twins, out-of-frame TCR alpha sharing was systematically underestimated by recombination models, although the models agreed with sharing between unrelated individuals. Compared with coincidental sharing between unrelated individuals, out-of-frame TCR alpha sequences shared between twins had an excess of sequences with low generation probability. Conclusions relied on cross-sectional statistical analysis, since the same donors could not be followed over many years. Invariant T cells such as MAIT and iNKT could partly confound zero-insertion analyses, though diverse VJ usage argued against this for most clonotypes. Excess twin sharing in beta out-of-frame sequences was weaker because fewer shared sequences lowered the signal-to-noise ratio.

Every donor in the study was a healthy Caucasian. Three pairs of female monozygotic twins, all aged roughly 18 to 29 years, made up the twin cohort. Using Miltenyi CD45RO+ enrichment and human naive T-cell isolation kits, memory (CD45RO+) and naive T cells were isolated from PBMC. The CDR3 runs 13 amino acids, cysteine and phenylalanine included. The retained sequence is limited to the CDR3, 39 bases, with the frame set at the first base. CDR1 and CDR2 (DFQATT, SNEGSKA) derive from the germline V gene (reference sequence). V is pared back by 0 bases and J by 1 base, with 6 bases lying between the germline termini. In its sample, this clonotype was seen many times. Its antigen is still unknown. The sample holds no much larger clone one base away, and base qualities are not on file. To prepare the library, 5' RACE was applied. Sequencing instrument: Illumina HiSeq 2000. A universal primer binding site was introduced by template switching, and a unique molecular identifier was present in the final cDNA, enabling accurate counting of TCR cDNA molecules. First-strand cDNA for TCR alpha and beta chains was synthesized from specific primers in the conserved constant-segment region. To control for contamination, every cDNA library was double barcoded, receiving both a SMART-Mk sample barcode and Illumina barcodes. Two successive PCR steps introduced TruSeq adapter sequences along with Illumina sample barcodes. Sequencing of the TCR alpha and beta cDNA libraries was done on the Illumina HiSeq platform using custom primers. The original methods were these. Unique molecular identifiers were extracted from raw reads with MiGEC, and CDR3 positions were determined with MiXCR. For each individual, recombination models were inferred using an EM algorithm with the repgenHMM and IGoR tools. The analysis of shared clonotypes was done with the tcR package in R, with sharing normalized by the product of cloneset sizes. Out-of-frame nonproductive sequences were analyzed to study raw recombination free of thymic and clonal selection effects. Clones were called with MiXCR by TCRdb after fastp trimmed the public reads at Q25, and only in-frame beta chains were retained. Identical CDR3 protein sequences are pooled into one entry, listed with their most common genes and DNA. These V and J calls originate from TCRdb's pipeline instead of the authors' own analysis. This sample has approximately 280,000 distinct CDR3 sequences in its table, and approximately 8% of those were observed once. The ten largest clones represent more than 2% of the sample.

The data were also submitted as part of a second study, on yellow fever vaccine responses in identical twins. The second study, in turn, reports: The authors reported that the T cell response to vaccination in identical twins appeared partly convergent and partly personalized. Focusing on identical twins, the study followed the T cell clones that responded to the vaccine, and did so with precision.

The TCR originated in a woman aged 18 to 35 in good health. Sequenced material: memory (CD45RO+) T cells sorted from blood. What this sample's cell subset or site label stands for: CD45RO+ enriched T cells. In this chain, TRBV20-1 is recombined with TRBJ1-2; D gene: possibly TRBD1, on 5 matching bases. CDR3 reads: CSARDGGNYGYTF. The DNA reads as follows: TGCAGTGCTAGAGATGGGGGTAACTATGGCTACACCTTC.